A single T cell receptor beta chain is shown here with its context. These data belong to a study of blood T cell repertoires in COVID-19. Overall study context: The analysed material was cDNA or gDNA that came from T cells, B-cell-depleted T cells, or PBMCs.

Per the original data handling: Reference gene primer amplification in the assay estimated nucleated cell counts. Assay: immunoSEQ multiplex PCR; the TCRdb copy retains only in-frame clones and omits some. That table is the source of V, J and clone size, and D and trimming were worked out from the DNA. The data hold 200,000 to 250,000 clones, with more than 70% observed a single time. This CDR3 is built from 13 residues. Germline V lookup: CDR1 SGHAT, CDR2 FQNNGV. V lost 5 bases and J lost 3, with 10 bases in between. This clonotype was obtained from a woman aged 40 to 50 who had recovered from COVID-19. The sample was peripheral blood. V usage is TRBV11-2 and J usage is TRBJ2-5; the D gene is possibly TRBD2 (5 bases). The CDR3 nucleotides read TGTGCCAGCAGCCTAGCTCCTGAAGAGACCCAGTACTTC. Encoded protein: CASSLAPEETQYF.